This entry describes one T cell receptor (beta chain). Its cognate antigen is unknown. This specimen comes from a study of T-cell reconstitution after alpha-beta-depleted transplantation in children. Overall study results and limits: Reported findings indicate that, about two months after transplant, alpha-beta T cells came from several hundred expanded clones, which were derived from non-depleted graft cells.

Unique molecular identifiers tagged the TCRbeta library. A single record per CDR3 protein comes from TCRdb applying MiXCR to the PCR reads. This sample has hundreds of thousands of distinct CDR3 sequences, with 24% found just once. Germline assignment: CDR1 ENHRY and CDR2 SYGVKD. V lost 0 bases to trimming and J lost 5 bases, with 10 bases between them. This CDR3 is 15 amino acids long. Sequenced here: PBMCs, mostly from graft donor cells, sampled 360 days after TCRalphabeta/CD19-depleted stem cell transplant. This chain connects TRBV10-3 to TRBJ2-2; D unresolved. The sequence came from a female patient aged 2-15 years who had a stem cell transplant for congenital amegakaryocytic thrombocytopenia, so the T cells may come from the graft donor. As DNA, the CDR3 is TGTGCCATCAGTGAGTCTTTGGTTGGGACCGGGGAGCTGTTTTTT. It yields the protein CAISESLVGTGELFF.